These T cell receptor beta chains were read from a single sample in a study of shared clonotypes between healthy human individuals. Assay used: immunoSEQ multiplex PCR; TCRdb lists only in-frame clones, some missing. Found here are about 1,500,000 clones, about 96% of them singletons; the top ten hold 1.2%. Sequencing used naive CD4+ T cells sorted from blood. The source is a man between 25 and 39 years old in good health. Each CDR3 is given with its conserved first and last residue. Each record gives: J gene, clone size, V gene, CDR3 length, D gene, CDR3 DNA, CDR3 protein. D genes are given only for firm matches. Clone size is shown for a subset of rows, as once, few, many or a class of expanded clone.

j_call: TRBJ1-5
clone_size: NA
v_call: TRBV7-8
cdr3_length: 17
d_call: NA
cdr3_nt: TGTGCCAGCAGCTTGCGACAGGTAACTTCAGTACATCAGCCCCAGCATTTT
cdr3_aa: CASSLRQVTSVHQPQHF

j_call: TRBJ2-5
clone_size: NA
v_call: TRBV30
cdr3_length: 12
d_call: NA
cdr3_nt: TGTGCCTGGAGTGTATGGGGTGAGACCCAGTACTTC
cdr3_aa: CAWSVWGETQYF

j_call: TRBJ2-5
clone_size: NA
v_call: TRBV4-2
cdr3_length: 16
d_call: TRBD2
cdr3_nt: TGTGCCAGCAGCCATTCCGGGACTAGCGGGGAAGAGACCCAGTACTTC
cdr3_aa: CASSHSGTSGEETQYF

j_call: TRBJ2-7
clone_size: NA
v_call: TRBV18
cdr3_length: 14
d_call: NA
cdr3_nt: TGTGCCAGCTCACCAATGGGGGTTGTGGACGAGCAGTACTTC
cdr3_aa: CASSPMGVVDEQYF

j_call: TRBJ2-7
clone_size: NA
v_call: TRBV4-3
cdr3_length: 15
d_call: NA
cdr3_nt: TGCGCCAGCAGCCAAGAGGCACAGGGTTACTACGAGCAGTACTTC
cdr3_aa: CASSQEAQGYYEQYF

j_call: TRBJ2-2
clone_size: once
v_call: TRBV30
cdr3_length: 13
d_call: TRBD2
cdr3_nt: TGTGCCGAAACTAGCGATAACACCGGGGAGCTGTTTTTT
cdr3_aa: CAETSDNTGELFF

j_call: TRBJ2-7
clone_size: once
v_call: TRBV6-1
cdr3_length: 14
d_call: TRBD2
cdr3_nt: TGTGCCAGCAGTAATAGCGGGAGGCCCTACGAGCAGTACTTC
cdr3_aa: CASSNSGRPYEQYF

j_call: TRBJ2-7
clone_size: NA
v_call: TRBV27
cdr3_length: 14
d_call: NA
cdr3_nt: TGTGCCAGCAGTTTTGGGGGGCTCGTCTACGAGCAGTACTTC
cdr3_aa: CASSFGGLVYEQYF

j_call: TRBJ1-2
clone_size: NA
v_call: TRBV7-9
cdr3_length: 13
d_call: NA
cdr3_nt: TGTGCCAGCAGCCCGGCGGCCGCCCGGGGCTACACCTTC
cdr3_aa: CASSPAAARGYTF

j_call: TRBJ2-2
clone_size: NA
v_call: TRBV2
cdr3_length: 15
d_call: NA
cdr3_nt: TGTGCCAGCAGTACGAGCGGGTCGAACACCGGGGAGCTGTTTTTT
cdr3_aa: CASSTSGSNTGELFF

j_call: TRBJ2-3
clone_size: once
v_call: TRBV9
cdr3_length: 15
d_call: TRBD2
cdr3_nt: TGTGCCAGCAGCGCGACTAGCGCAGCCACAGATACGCAGTATTTT
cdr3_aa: CASSATSAATDTQYF

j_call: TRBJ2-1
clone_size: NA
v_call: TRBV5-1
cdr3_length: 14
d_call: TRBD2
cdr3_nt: TGCGCCAGCAGCACCCGACTAGCGGGCAATGAGCAGTTCTTC
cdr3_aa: CASSTRLAGNEQFF

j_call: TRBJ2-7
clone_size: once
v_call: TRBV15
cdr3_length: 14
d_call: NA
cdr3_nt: TGTGCCACCAGCAGAGGACTAGGGGGGTACGAGCAGTACTTC
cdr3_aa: CATSRGLGGYEQYF

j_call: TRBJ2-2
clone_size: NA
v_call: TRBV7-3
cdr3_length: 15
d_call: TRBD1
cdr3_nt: TGTGCCAGCAGCTTAAAGGGGGCCCACACCGGGGAGCTGTTTTTT
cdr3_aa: CASSLKGAHTGELFF

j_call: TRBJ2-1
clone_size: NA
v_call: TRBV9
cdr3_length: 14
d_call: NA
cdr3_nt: TGTGCCAGCAGCGCGGGCCGTTGGAACAATGAGCAGTTCTTC
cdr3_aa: CASSAGRWNNEQFF

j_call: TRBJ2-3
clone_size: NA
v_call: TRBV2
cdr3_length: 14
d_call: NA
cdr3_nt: TGTGCCAGCAGTAGAAGTGGGAGCACAGATACGCAGTATTTT
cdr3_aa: CASSRSGSTDTQYF

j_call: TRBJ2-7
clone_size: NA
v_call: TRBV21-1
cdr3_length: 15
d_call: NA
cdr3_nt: TGTGCCAGCAGCAAAGGAATAGGCCGCTCCTACGAGCAGTACTTC
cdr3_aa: CASSKGIGRSYEQYF

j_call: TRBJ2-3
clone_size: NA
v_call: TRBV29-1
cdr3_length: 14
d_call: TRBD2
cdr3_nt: TGCAGCGTCAGAGCGGGAGCTGGCACAGATACGCAGTATTTT
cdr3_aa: CSVRAGAGTDTQYF

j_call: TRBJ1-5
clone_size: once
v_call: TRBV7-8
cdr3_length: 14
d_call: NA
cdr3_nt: TGTGCCAGCAGCTCCTCCTTGACTGGGCAGCCCCAGCATTTT
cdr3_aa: CASSSSLTGQPQHF

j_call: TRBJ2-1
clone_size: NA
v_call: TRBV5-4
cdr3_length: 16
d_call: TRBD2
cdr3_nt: TGTGCCAGCAGCGGAGTGACTAGCGGGAGGATAGATGAGCAGTTCTTC
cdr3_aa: CASSGVTSGRIDEQFF

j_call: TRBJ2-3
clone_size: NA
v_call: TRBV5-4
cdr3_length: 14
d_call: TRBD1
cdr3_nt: TGTGCCAGCAGCAAGGACAGGGGGGCAGATACGCAGTATTTT
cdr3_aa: CASSKDRGADTQYF

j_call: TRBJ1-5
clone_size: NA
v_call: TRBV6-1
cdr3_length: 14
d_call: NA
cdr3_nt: TGTGCCAGCAGTGAGGGGCTTATCGTTCAGCCCCAGCATTTT
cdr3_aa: CASSEGLIVQPQHF

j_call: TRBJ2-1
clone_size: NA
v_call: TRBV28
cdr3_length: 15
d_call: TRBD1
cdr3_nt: TGTGCCAGCAGAACGCCGGGACAGGGGGCCGGGGAGCAGTTCTTC
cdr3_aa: CASRTPGQGAGEQFF

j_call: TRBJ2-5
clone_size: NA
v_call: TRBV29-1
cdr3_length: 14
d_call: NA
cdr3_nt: TGCAGCGGGGGTCCGGGTCAAGAGGGAGAGACCCAGTACTTC
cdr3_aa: CSGGPGQEGETQYF

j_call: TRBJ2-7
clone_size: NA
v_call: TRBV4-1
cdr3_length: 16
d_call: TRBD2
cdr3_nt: TGCGCCAGCAGCCAAGGCACGGGACTAGCGTTCTACGAGCAGTACTTC
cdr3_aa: CASSQGTGLAFYEQYF

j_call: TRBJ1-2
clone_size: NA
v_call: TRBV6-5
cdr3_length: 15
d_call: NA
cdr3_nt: TGTGCCAGCAGAAGGGGGGCGCAAGCGCAAGATGGCTACACCTTC
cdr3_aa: CASRRGAQAQDGYTF

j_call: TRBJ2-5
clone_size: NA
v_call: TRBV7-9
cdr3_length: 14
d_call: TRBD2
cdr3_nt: TGTGCCAGCAGCCAGGGACTAGCGCAGGGGACCCAGTACTTC
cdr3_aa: CASSQGLAQGTQYF

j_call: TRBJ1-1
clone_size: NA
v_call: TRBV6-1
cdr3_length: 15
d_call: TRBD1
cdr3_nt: TGTGCCATCTTAAGGGGGCCGGGAGTGAACACTGAAGCTTTCTTT
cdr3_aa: CAILRGPGVNTEAFF

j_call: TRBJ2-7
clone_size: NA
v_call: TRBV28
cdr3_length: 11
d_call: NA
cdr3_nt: TGTGCCAGCAGTTACCGATCAGAGCAGTACTTC
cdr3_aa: CASSYRSEQYF

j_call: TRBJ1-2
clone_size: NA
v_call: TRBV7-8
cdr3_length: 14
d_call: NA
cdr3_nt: TGTGCCAGCAGCACCCACGGGGGCGCGGAAGGCTACACCTTC
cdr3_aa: CASSTHGGAEGYTF

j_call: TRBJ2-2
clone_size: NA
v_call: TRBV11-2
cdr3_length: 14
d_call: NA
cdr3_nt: TGTGCCAGCAGCTTTAAGGGAGGCACCGGGGAGCTGTTTTTT
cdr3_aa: CASSFKGGTGELFF

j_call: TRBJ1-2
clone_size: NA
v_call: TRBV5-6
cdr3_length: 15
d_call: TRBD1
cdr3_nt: TGTGCCAGCAGCCCTCCCGGGACAGGATCTGGAGGCTACACCTTC
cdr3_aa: CASSPPGTGSGGYTF

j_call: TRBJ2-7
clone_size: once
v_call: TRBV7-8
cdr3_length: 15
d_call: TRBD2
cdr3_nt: TGTGCCAGCAGCTTCCAAACTAGCGGGAGTTCACTATACTTCTTC
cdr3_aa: CASSFQTSGSSLYFF

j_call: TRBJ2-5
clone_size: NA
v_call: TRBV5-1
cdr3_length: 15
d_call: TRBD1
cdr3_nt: TGCGCCAGCAGCTACGGGACAGCGTACCAAGAGACCCAGTACTTC
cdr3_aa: CASSYGTAYQETQYF

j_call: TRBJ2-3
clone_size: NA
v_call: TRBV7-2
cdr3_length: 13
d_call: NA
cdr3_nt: TGTGCCAGCAGCCCCCTGTCGGGCGATACGCAGTATTTT
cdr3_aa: CASSPLSGDTQYF